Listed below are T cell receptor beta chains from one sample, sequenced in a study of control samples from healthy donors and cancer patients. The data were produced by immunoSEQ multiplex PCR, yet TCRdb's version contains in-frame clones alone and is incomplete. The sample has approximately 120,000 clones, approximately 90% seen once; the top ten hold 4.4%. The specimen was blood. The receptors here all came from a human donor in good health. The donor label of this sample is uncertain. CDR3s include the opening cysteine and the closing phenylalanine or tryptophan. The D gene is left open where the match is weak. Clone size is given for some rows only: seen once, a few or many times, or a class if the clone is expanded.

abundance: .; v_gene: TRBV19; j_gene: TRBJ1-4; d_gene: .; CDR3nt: TGTGCCAACCCACAGGGAGAATCCTCAACTAATGAAAAACTGTTTTTT; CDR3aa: CANPQGESSTNEKLFF
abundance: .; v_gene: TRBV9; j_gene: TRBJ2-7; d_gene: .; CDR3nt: TGTGCCAGCAGCCCCCGGTTATCGGAGGGGTTAAGCTCCTACGAGCAGTACTTC; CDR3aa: CASSPRLSEGLSSYEQYF
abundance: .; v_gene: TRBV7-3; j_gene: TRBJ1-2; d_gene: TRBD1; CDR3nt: TGTGCCAGCAGGCGGACAGGATCCCCTGGGGAGGGCTACACCTTC; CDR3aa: CASRRTGSPGEGYTF
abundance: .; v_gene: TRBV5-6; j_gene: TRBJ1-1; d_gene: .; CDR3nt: TGTGCCAGCAGCTTGGCCCTCTGGACTAGTGAAGCTTTCTTT; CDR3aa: CASSLALWTSEAFF
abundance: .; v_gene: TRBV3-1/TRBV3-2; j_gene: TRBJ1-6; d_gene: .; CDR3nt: TGTGCCAGCAGCCAGCGAAGGGAGGTATCACCCCTCCACTTT; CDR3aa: CASSQRREVSPLHF
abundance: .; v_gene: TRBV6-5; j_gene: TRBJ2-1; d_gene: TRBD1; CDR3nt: TGTGCCAGCAGTCGGGGACAGGGGGTCAATGAGCAGTTCTTC; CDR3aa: CASSRGQGVNEQFF
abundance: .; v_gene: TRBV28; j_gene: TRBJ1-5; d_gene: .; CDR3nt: TGTGCCAGCAGTTGGGGGAGCAATCAGCCCCAGCATTTT; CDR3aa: CASSWGSNQPQHF
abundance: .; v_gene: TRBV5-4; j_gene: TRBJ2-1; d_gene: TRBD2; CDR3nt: TGTGCCAGCAGCTTGGGGCTAGCGGATGACAATGAGCAGTTCTTC; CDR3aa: CASSLGLADDNEQFF
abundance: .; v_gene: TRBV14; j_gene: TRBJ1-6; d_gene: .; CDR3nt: TGTGCCAGCAGCCAAGTTACAGGGTTCTATAATTCACCCCTCCACTTT; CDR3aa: CASSQVTGFYNSPLHF
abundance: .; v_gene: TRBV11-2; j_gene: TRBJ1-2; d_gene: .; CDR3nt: TGTGCCAGCAGCCCTAGTCCCAATCCTAACTATGGCTACACCTTC; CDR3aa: CASSPSPNPNYGYTF
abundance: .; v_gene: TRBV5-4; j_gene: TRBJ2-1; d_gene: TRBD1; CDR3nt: TGTGCCAGCAGCTTTCGACAGGGGGCGTACTCTAATGAGCAGTTCTTC; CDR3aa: CASSFRQGAYSNEQFF
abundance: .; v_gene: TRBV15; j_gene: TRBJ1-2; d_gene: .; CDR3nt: TGTGCCACCAGCAGAGAGCGATATGGCTACACCTTC; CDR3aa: CATSRERYGYTF
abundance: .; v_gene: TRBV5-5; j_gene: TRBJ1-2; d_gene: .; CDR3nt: TGTGCCAGCAGCCCGGCCCACTATGGCTACACCTTC; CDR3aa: CASSPAHYGYTF
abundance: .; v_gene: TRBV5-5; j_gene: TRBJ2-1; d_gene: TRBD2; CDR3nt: TGTGCCAGCAGCTTGGCAGCGACTAGCGGAACCTACAATGAGCAGTTCTTC; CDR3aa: CASSLAATSGTYNEQFF
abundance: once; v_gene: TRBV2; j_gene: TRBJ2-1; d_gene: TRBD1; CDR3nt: TGTGCCAGCACCCCGGACAGGATCTACAATGAGCAGTTCTTC; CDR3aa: CASTPDRIYNEQFF
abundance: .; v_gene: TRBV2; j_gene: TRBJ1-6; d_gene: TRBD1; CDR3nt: TGTGCCAGCAGGGGACAGGGCAATCCACCCCTCCACTTT; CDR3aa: CASRGQGNPPLHF
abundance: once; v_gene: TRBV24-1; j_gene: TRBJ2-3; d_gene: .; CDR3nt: TGTGCCACCAGTGATCCCGCAGCAGATACGCAGTATTTT; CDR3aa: CATSDPAADTQYF
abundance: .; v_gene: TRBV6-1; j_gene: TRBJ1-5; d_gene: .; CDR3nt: TGTGCCAGCAGTGAATACAGCGGAAATCAGCCCCAGCATTTT; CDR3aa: CASSEYSGNQPQHF
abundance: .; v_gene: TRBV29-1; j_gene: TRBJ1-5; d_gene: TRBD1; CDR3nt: TGCAGCGTTACGGACAGGTCCAATCAGCCCCAGCATTTT; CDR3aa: CSVTDRSNQPQHF
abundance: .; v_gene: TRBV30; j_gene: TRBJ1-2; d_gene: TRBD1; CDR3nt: TGTGCCTCTTCTACGACAGGGGGCTATGGCTACACCTTC; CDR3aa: CASSTTGGYGYTF
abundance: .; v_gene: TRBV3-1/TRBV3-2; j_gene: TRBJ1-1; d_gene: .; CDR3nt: TGTGCCAGCAGCGCCTACAGGGAGAACACTGAAGCTTTCTTT; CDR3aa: CASSAYRENTEAFF
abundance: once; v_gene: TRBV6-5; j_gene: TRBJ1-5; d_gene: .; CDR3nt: TGTGCCAGCAGCATCCGGAGCAATCAGCCCCAGCATTTT; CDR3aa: CASSIRSNQPQHF
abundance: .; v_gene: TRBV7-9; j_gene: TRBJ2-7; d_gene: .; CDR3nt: TGTGCCAGCACCCGTAGGGGGGGGACCTACGAGCAGTACTTC; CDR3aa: CASTRRGGTYEQYF
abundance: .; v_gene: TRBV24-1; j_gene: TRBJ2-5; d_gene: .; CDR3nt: TGTGCCACCAGTGATAGGAGCCGGGAGACCCAGTACTTC; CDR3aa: CATSDRSRETQYF
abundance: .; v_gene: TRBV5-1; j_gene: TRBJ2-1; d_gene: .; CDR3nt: TGCGCCAGCAGCACTAATGTAGACACCTACAATGAGCAGTTCTTC; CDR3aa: CASSTNVDTYNEQFF
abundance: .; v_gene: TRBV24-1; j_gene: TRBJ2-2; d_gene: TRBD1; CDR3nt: TGTGCCACCAGTGATCCGGGACAGGGGTTCACCGGGGAGCTGTTTTTT; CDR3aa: CATSDPGQGFTGELFF
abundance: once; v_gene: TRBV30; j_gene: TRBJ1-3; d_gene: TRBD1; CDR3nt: TGTGCCTGGGGAAGACAGGGGGCACGAAACACCATATATTTT; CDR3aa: CAWGRQGARNTIYF
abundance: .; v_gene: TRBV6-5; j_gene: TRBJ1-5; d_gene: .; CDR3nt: TGTGCCAGCCACCCCGGCAATCAGCCCCAGCATTTT; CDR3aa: CASHPGNQPQHF
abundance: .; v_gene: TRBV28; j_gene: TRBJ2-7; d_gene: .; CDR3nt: TGTGCCAGCAGTTCCTTGACACTTTTAGAGCAGTACTTC; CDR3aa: CASSSLTLLEQYF
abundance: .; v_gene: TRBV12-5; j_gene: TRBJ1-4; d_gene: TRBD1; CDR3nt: TGTGCTAGTGACACCATGGGGGCAGGGGGTATTCACACGGCGAATGAAAAACTGTTTTTT; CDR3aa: CASDTMGAGGIHTANEKLFF